A single TCR beta chain is shown here with its context. Its specificity is unknown. Different DNA sequences within this sample yield the same CDR3. This entry is derived from a study of T cell responses to AZD1222 COVID-19 vaccine. Across the whole study: Pooling of second doses given at about 4 or about 12 weeks was done. Study-wide points: Scientists sampled the repertoires only once the peak T cell response had passed. There were mostly white British donors and more females than males, and clonal diversity was possibly underestimated.

Sequencing was performed with immunoSEQ multiplex PCR; in TCRdb, only in-frame clones are kept and a portion is missing. This table holds some 180,000 clones, about 90% found once. The germline V gene has CDR1 KGHSH and CDR2 LQKENI. CDR3 length: 13 residues. Trimming took off 3 bases at V and 3 bases at J, with 9 bases between the two ends. The chain couples TRBV18 to TRBJ2-7; weak D call: TRBD1 (5 bases). The receptor was derived from an adult in good health. Specimen: peripheral blood, collected on day 0 of AZD1222 vaccination. The CDR3 nucleotides are TGTGCCAGCTCACCTGGACAAAGCTACGAGCAGTACTTC. This translates into CASSPGQSYEQYF.